This entry lists 26 T cell receptor beta chains sequenced from one sample in a study of cytomegalovirus exposure and HLA in healthy donors. PCR employed 60 Vbeta and 13 Jbeta primers. The repertoire was sequenced with immunoSEQ multiplex PCR; TCRdb's copy has only in-frame clones and lacks some. Of over 60,000 clones in the sample, 65% to 75% were seen once. Sample: PBMCs. All receptors come from a woman younger than 45 in good health and CMV-seronegative.

The chain employs TRBV9 and TRBJ2-5; 9 bases agree with TRBD1. The DNA end lines up better with TRBJ2-7; the J call may be wrong. The CDR3 covers 15 residues. Germline CDR1 SGDLS, CDR2 YYNGEE. In DNA, the CDR3 is TGTGCCAGCAGCGTAGCGGGACAGGGTTTCCACGAGCAGTACTTC. It translates to CASSVAGQGFHEQYF.

The chain carries TRBV27 and TRBJ1-4; no reliable D call. Germline lookup yields CDR1 MNHEY and CDR2 SMNVEV (reference sequence). The V gene lost 5 bases and the J gene lost 4 bases, with 17 bases spanning the gap. CDR3 length: 16 amino acids. As DNA, the CDR3 is TGTGCCAGCAGTCCGGTTTACCCGCCGCGTAATGAAAAACTGTTTTTT. As protein: CASSPVYPPRNEKLFF. Full variable domain (remainder filled in from reference TRBV27 and TRBJ1-4): EAQVTQNPRYLITVTGKKLTVTCSQNMNHEYMSWYRQDPGLGLRQIYYSMNVEVTDKGDVPEGYKVSRKEKRNFPLILESPSPNQTSLYFCASSPVYPPRNEKLFFGSGTQLSVL.

There are a few counts of this clone. The rearrangement uses TRBV5-4 and TRBJ2-7; 10 bases match TRBD2. There are 15 residues in the CDR3. The trim removed 0 bases at V and 7 bases at J, leaving 7 bases unmatched. Germline V CDR1 and CDR2: SGHNT, YYREEE (reference sequence). CDR3 coding DNA: TGTGCCAGCAGCTTGGAACTAGCGGGAAGGGGTGAGCAGTACTTC. Its translation is CASSLELAGRGEQYF.

This chain uses TRBV6-1 with TRBJ1-2; 8 nucleotides line up with TRBD1. This CDR3 comprises 14 residues. Germline V gene lookup returns CDR1 MNHNS and CDR2 SASEGT. Trimming took 4 bases from V and 7 from J; bases not matched to a gene: 8. CDR3 amino acids: CASSGGGTGSGYTF. The CDR3 nucleotides are TGTGCCAGCAGTGGGGGGGGGACAGGCAGTGGCTACACCTTC.

This chain joins TRBV6-6 and TRBJ2-7; no reliable D call. V lost 9 bases and J lost 7, with 4 bases in between. The CDR3 extends over 8 amino acids. Germline V gene lookup returns CDR1 MNHNY and CDR2 SVGAGI (reference sequence). The CDR3 DNA sequence: TGTGCCAGGACAGAGCAGTACGTC. Encoded protein: CARTEQYV.

The V call is TRBV4-1, the J call TRBJ2-7, with a possible D match to TRBD2 (6 bases). V was pared by 4 bases and J by 3 bases, with 16 bases between. The length of the CDR3 is 15 residues. Looked up from germline, CDR1 is MGHRA and CDR2 is YSYEKL. The CDR3 protein is CASSLSGGSRYEQYF. The CDR3 nucleotides read TGCGCCAGCAGCCTTTCTGGGGGGAGTCGCTACGAGCAGTACTTC.

This chain connects TRBV6-5 to TRBJ1-3; D is undetermined. Trimming removed 6 bases from V and 1 base from J, with 10 bases in between. CDR1 and CDR2 (germline): MNHEY, SVGAGI. This CDR3 region has 14 residues. The chain's CDR3 is CASSIGRSGNTIYF. The CDR3 nucleotides are TGTGCCAGCAGCATCGGGAGATCTGGAAACACCATATATTTT.

The rearrangement joins TRBV2 to TRBJ1-4; 9 bases align to TRBD1. The J segment lost 6 bases and the V segment lost 6 bases, leaving 5 bases of the junction unmatched. Per the germline V gene, CDR1 is SNHLY and CDR2 is FYNNEI. The CDR3 is 14 amino acids. The CDR3 nucleotides are TGTGCCAGCAGGGTACAGGGGGCGGATGAAAAACTGTTTTTT. It encodes CASRVQGADEKLFF.

The rearrangement links TRBV6-1 to TRBJ2-2; 10 bases align to TRBD2. V was clipped by 3 bases and J by 7 bases; unmatched bases: 8. This CDR3 is 16 amino acids long. Germline CDR1 MNHNS, CDR2 SASEGT. This CDR3 is CASSDEVAGGYGELFF. Here the CDR3 DNA reads TGTGCCAGCAGTGACGAGGTAGCGGGAGGTTACGGGGAGCTGTTTTTT.

CDR3 region: CASSHIPGLAGLYNEQFF. The CDR3, as DNA: TGTGCCAGCAGTCATATCCCGGGACTAGCGGGGCTCTACAATGAGCAGTTCTTC. The V call is TRBV28, the J call TRBJ2-1; 13 bases fit TRBD2. Trimming cost V 5 bases and J 3 bases; bases outside gene matches: 10. The CDR3 runs 18 residues. Germline-derived CDR1 and CDR2 are MDHEN and SYDVKM.

The chain links TRBV18 to TRBJ2-5, with D perhaps matching TRBD2 (6 bases). The V end was cut by 1 base, the J end by 5 bases, with 11 bases between. The CDR3 loop spans 14 amino acids. Germline CDR1 reads KGHSH; CDR2 reads LQKENI. The CDR3 bases are TGTGCCAGCTCACCACGATTGGAGGGGGAGACCCAGTACTTC. This codes for CASSPRLEGETQYF.

This rearrangement joins TRBV30 to TRBJ2-1; 8 nucleotides line up with TRBD2. Germline loops: CDR1 GTSNPN, CDR2 SVGIG (reference sequence). Trimming removed 8 bases from V and 3 bases from J; junction bases left unmatched: 9. CDR3 length: 14 amino acids. As DNA, the CDR3 is TGTGCCCGAAAAGCGGGAGCTTTCTACAATGAGCAGTTCTTC. Its protein product is CARKAGAFYNEQFF.

CDR3 coding DNA: TGTGCCAGTAGTACACAGGGGGCGGAACAGCCCCAGCATTTT. It codes for CASSTQGAEQPQHF. The chain has TRBV19 and TRBJ1-5; 9 nucleotides match TRBD1. This CDR3 is built from 14 residues. Germline trimming cut 4 bases from V and 7 bases from J; bases unmatched to any gene: 5. Germline-derived CDR1 and CDR2 are LNHDA and SQIVND (reference sequence).

The CDR3 coding sequence is TGTGCCAGCAGGGACAGGGCTGCAACTAATGAAAAACTGTTTTTT. It encodes CASRDRAATNEKLFF. The chain uses TRBV2 and TRBJ1-4; 8 bases match TRBD1. Trimming cost V 6 bases and J 0 bases; bases outside gene matches: 3. Germline lookup yields CDR1 SNHLY and CDR2 FYNNEI. The CDR3 spans 15 residues.

The rearrangement links TRBV9 to TRBJ2-2; 8 bases are a match to TRBD1. This CDR3 has 15 residues. Germline-derived CDR1 and CDR2 are SGDLS and YYNGEE. Trimming cost V 4 bases and J 7 bases; bases outside gene matches: 9. CDR3 in amino acids: CASSPRTGPNGELFF. CDR3 DNA sequence: TGTGCCAGCAGCCCAAGGACAGGGCCGAACGGGGAGCTGTTTTTT. The variable domain in full, with the rest retrieved from reference TRBV9 and TRBJ2-2, is DSGVTQTPKHLITATGQRVTLRCSPRSGDLSVYWYQQSLDQGLQFLIQYYNGEERAKGNILERFSAQQFPDLHSELNLSSLELGDSALYFCASSPRTGPNGELFFGEGSRLTVL.

This rearrangement joins TRBV5-1 to TRBJ2-5; the match to TRBD2 covers 15 bases. The CDR3 sequence is 16 residues long. The V and J ends lost 2 bases and 5 bases, in that order; junction bases with no gene match: 4. Germline CDR1 reads SGHRS; CDR2 reads YFSETQ. CDR3 in amino acids: CASSFLGLAGGETQYF. CDR3 nucleotide sequence: TGCGCCAGCAGCTTCCTTGGACTAGCGGGAGGGGAGACCCAGTACTTC.

The CDR3 nucleotides read TGTGCCAGCAGCTTAGGAAATGGACTAGCGGGAGGCGGGGAGCTGTTTTTT. Its protein is CASSLGNGLAGGGELFF. The chain is built from TRBV11-2 and TRBJ2-2; 14 bases match TRBD2. Trimming took 1 base from V and 7 from J; bases not matched to a gene: 5. Germline V gene lookup returns CDR1 SGHAT and CDR2 FQNNGV. The CDR3 length is 17 residues.

The chain recombines TRBV5-1 with TRBJ2-3; 10 nucleotides align to TRBD2. This CDR3 is built from 14 residues. V was pared by 5 bases and J by 6 bases, with 6 bases of the junction left unmatched. Looked up from germline, CDR1 is SGHRS and CDR2 is YFSETQ. As DNA, the CDR3 is TGCGCCAGCAGTACAGCGGGAGGGGCCGATACGCAGTATTTT. Translation: CASSTAGGADTQYF.

V gene TRBV28 combines with J gene TRBJ1-1; D remains ambiguous. CDR1 is MDHEN, CDR2 SYDVKM, per germline. The CDR3 contains 11 residues. V was clipped by 8 bases and J by 3 bases, with 7 bases between them. The CDR3 bases are TGTGCCAGCCGCCGGTACACTGAAGCTTTCTTT. It encodes CASRRYTEAFF.

J is TRBJ2-7 and V is TRBV10-1; D remains ambiguous. Germline CDR1 WNHNN, CDR2 SYGVQD (reference sequence). Trimming pared 2 bases from V and 3 bases from J, leaving 14 bases between. CDR3 length: 15 residues. CDR3 loop: CASSEEVGCSYEQYV. The CDR3 DNA is TGCGCCAGCAGTGAGGAGGTCGGCTGCAGCTACGAGCAGTACGTC.

The chain joins TRBV9 to TRBJ1-1, with a tentative D call TRBD1 (5 bases). With 0 bases removed from V and 3 bases from J, the gap between germline ends came to 12 bases. The germline gives CDR1 SGDLS, CDR2 YYNGEE. This CDR3 has 15 amino acids. The CDR3 nucleotides read TGTGCCAGCAGCGTAGGGATAGGGGCCGACACTGAAGCTTTCTTT. Its translation: CASSVGIGADTEAFF.

The rearrangement uses TRBV6-1 and TRBJ2-5; 7 bases are shared with TRBD1. The germline CDR1 and CDR2 sequences are MNHNS and SASEGT. The CDR3 is 14 amino acids. The junction had 4 bases not matched to a gene; V was cut back by 3 bases and J by 3 bases. DNA for the CDR3: TGTGCCAGCAGTGACCCCGACAGGGAAGAGACCCAGTACTTC. Its protein is CASSDPDREETQYF.

There are a few counts of this clone. The chain links TRBV1 to TRBJ2-7; the table's D call of TRBD1 was not tested on the DNA. TRBV1 is an annotated pseudogene. This CDR3 spans 16 amino acids. The CDR3 loop reads CTSSQGIGQVPYEQYF. CDR3 in DNA: TGCACCAGCAGCCAAGGGATTGGGCAGGTTCCCTACGAGCAGTACTTC.

This chain uses TRBV6-1 with TRBJ2-5; TRBD2 is a possible D gene (5 bases). The CDR3 runs to 14 residues. V was clipped by 6 bases and J by 5 bases, with 16 bases between them. Germline CDR1 reads MNHNS; CDR2 reads SASEGT. CDR3 sequence (DNA): TGTGCCAGCAGCTTAATCGGACTTCTGGAGACCCAGTACTTC. Protein sequence: CASSLIGLLETQYF.

The chain couples TRBV29-1 to TRBJ2-1; 7 bases agree with TRBD2. V was pared by 7 bases and J by 5 bases, with 8 bases of the junction left unmatched. The germline CDR1 and CDR2 sequences are SQVTM and ANQGSEA. The CDR3 loop spans 13 amino acids. As DNA, the CDR3 is TGCAGCGGTAGCGGGCGAGGGGACAATGAGCAGTTCTTC. Amino acids: CSGSGRGDNEQFF.

Only a few counts were recorded for this clone. The chain uses TRBV6-5 and TRBJ1-1; possible D gene TRBD1, 5 bases. CDR3 size: 13 residues. Trimming left V 6 bases short and J 11 bases short, with 19 bases between. Germline assignment: CDR1 MNHEY and CDR2 SVGAGI. CDR3 region: CASRPRDSFWAFF. The CDR3 bases are TGTGCCAGCAGACCCCGGGACTCATTCTGGGCTTTCTTT.